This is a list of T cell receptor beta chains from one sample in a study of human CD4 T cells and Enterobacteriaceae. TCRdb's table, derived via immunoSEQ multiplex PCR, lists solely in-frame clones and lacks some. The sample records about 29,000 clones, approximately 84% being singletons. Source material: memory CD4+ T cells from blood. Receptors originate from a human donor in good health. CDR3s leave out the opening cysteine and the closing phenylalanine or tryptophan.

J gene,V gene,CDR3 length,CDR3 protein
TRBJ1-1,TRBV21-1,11,ASSTGRNTEAF
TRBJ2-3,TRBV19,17,ASSMPRGAGGEGADTQY
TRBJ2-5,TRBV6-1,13,ASRGAQGGQETQY
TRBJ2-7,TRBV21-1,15,ASSKIGRTGESYEQY
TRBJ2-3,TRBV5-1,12,ASSLEPQVDTQY
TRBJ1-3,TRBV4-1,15,ASSQDEGALRRNTIY
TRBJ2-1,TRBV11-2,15,ASSLELTGTGFDEQF
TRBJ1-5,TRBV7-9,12,ASSLGQGGQPQH
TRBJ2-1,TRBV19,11,ASSGSMGNEQF
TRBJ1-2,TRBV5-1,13,ASSLGQPGNYGYT
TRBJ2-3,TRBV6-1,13,ASRRPDLGEDTQY
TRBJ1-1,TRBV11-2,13,ASSLYTGGGTEAF
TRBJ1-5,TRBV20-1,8,SASGQPQH
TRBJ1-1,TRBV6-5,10,ASSDRGTEAF
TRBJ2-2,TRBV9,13,ASSVTSGRTGELF
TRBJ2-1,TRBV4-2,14,ASSQDRVTAGRQQF
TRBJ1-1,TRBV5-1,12,ASREQGSNTEAF
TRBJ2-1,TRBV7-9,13,ASSLASGRYNEQF
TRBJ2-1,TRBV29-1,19,SVGGTVYSRAAATHYNEQF
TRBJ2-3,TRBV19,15,ASSLRPSSRLLDTQY
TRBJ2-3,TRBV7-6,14,ASSKRTTGGTDTQY
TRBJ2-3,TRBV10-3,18,AISESLVLRAGGRTDTQY
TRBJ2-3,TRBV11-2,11,ASSLGRGDTQY
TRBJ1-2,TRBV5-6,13,ASSSDRGRRYGYT
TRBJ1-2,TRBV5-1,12,ASRDGATNYGYT
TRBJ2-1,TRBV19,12,ASSIGAGGNEQF
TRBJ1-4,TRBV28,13,ASSFGRGLNEKLF
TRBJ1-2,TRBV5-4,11,ASSPTANYGYT
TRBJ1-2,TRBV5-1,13,ASSLGPAGNYGYT
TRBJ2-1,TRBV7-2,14,ASSFMVGAHGNEQF
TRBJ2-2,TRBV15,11,ATSRDLGGELF
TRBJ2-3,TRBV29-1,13,SVEDGGSGTDTQY
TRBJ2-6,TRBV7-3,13,ASSLGNSGANVLT
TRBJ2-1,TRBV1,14,TGADSGICPLNEQF
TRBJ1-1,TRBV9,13,ASSLHPGADTEAF
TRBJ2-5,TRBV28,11,ASSLTLQETQY
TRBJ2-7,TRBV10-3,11,AISESLSYEQY
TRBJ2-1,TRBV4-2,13,ASSQDMRDYNEQF
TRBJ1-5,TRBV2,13,ASSLGWTGTQPQH
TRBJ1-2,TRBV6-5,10,ASSSVRYGYT
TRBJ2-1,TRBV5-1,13,ASSPGLGIRDEQF
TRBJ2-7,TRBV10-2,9,ASRTDYEQY
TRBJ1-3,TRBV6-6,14,ASSPREGARGNTIY
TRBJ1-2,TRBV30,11,AWSVLAREGYT
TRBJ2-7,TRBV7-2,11,ASSLAGERGGT
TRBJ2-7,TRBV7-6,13,ASSLRAGSPYEQY
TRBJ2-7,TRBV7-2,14,ASSFSLPGAAGEQY
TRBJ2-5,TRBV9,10,ASSVGRGTQY
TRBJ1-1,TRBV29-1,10,SVTGVDTEAF
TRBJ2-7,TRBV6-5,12,ASSISGRGYEQY
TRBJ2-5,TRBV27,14,ASSSGQGGFQETQY
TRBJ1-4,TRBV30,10,AWSVDPAGLF
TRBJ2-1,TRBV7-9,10,ASSLELGEQF